The present T cell receptor (beta chain) was sequenced within a study of T cells in Graves' hyperthyroidism and ophthalmopathy. Diagnoses rested on clinical symptoms, serum thyroxine and TRAb, thyroid ultrasound and orbital computed tomography. Fresh peripheral blood, 10 ml, yielded the PBMCs. Template material for amplifying TCR beta CDR3 regions consisted of RNA transcripts. The TCR CDR3 was amplified in a first-round RT-PCR using the HTBI primer set. TCRdb re-derived calls from the multiplex PCR reads in MiXCR, one entry per CDR3 protein. The sample holds hundreds of thousands of distinct CDR3 sequences, 13% to 15% seen once. Germline V gene lookup returns CDR1 MNHNS and CDR2 SASEGT. Deletions cut 4 bases from V and 3 bases from J, with 13 bases between. CDR3 length equals 14 residues. This clonotype has only a few counts.

Material for sequencing was blood. The chain carries TRBV6-1 and TRBJ2-7, with D perhaps TRBD2 (5 bases). The TCR sequence derives from a woman aged 45 to 65 with Graves' ophthalmopathy. The DNA of the CDR3 is TGTGCCAGCAGTGGGGGTGGCGGGTTCTACGAGCAGTACTTC. Translation: CASSGGGGFYEQYF.